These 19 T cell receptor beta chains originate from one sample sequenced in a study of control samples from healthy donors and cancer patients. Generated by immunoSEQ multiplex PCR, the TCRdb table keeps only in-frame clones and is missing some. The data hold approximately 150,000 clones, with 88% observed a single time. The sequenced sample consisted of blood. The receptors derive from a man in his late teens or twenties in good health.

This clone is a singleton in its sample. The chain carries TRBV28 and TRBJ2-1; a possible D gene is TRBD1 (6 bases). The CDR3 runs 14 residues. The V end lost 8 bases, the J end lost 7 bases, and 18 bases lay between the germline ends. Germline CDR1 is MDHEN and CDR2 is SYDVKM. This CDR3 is CASRVLGADNEQFF. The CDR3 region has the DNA TGTGCCAGCCGTGTCTTGGGGGCGGATAATGAGCAGTTCTTC.

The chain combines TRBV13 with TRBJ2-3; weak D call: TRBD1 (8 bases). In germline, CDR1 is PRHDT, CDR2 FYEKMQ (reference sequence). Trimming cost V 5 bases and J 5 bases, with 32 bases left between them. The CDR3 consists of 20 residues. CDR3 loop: CASSAPLDREYSGRLDTQYF. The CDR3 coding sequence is TGTGCCAGCAGCGCACCGCTGGACAGGGAATATAGCGGGCGTTTAGATACGCAGTATTTT.

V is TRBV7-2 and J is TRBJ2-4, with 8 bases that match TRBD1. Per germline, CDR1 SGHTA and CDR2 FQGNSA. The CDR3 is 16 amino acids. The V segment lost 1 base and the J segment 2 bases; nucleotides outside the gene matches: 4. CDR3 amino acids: CASSLGTGNTKNIQYF. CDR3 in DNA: TGTGCCAGCAGCTTAGGGACAGGGAACACCAAAAACATTCAGTACTTC.

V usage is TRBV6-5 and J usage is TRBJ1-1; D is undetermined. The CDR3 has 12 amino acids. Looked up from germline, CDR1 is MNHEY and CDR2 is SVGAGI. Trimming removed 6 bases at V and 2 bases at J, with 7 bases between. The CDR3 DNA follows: TGTGCCAGCAGAGCACCCAACACTGAAGCTTTCTTT. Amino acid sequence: CASRAPNTEAFF.

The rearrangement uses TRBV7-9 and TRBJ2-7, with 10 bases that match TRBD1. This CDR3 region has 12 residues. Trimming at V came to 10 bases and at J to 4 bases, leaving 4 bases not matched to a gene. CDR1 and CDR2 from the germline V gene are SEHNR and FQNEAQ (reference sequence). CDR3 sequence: CAIAGQGYEQYF. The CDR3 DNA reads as TGTGCCATCGCGGGACAGGGGTACGAGCAGTACTTC.

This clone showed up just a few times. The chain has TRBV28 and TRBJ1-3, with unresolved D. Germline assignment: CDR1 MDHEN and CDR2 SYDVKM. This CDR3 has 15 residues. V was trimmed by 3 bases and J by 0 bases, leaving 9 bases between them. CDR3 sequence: CASSFDGSSGNTIYF. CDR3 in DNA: TGTGCCAGCAGTTTTGACGGGAGCTCTGGAAACACCATATATTTT.

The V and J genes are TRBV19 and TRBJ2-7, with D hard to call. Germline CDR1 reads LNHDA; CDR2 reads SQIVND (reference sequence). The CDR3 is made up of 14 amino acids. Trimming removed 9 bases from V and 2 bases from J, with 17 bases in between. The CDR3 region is CASKAAARPYEQYF. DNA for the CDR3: TGTGCCAGCAAGGCGGCAGCGCGTCCCTACGAGCAGTACTTC.

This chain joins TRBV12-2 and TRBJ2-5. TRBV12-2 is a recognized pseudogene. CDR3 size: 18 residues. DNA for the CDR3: TGTGCAAGTCGCTTAGCGAATAGAGGCAGGCCCGTAGGGGAGACCCAGTACTTC. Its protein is CASRLANRGRPVGETQYF.

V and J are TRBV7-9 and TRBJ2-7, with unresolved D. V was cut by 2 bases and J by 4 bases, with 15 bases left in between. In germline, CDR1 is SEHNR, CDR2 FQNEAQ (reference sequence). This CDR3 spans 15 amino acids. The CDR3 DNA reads TGTGCCAGCAGCTTAAGGCAGGCCCACCTATACGAGCAGTACTTC. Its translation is CASSLRQAHLYEQYF.

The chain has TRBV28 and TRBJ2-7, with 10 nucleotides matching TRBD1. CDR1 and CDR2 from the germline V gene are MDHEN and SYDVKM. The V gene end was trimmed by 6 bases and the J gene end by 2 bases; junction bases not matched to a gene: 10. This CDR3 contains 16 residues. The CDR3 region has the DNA TGTGCCAGCAGGGGGACAGGGGCCCGCAGGACCTACGAGCAGTACTTC. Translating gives CASRGTGARRTYEQYF.

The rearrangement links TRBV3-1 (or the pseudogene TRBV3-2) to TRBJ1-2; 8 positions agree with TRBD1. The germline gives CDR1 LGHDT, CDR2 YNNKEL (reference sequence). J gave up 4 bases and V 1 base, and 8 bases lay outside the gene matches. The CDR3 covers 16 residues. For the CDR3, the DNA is TGTGCCAGCAGCCAAGTGGGAACAGGGGGAATCTATGGCTACACCTTC. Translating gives CASSQVGTGGIYGYTF.

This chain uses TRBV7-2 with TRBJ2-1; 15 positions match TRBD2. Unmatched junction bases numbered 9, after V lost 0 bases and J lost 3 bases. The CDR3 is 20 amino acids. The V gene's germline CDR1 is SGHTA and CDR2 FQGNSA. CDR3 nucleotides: TGTGCCAGCAGCTTAGCACCTTGGACTAGCGGGGGGGCCTTCTACAATGAGCAGTTCTTC. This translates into CASSLAPWTSGGAFYNEQFF.

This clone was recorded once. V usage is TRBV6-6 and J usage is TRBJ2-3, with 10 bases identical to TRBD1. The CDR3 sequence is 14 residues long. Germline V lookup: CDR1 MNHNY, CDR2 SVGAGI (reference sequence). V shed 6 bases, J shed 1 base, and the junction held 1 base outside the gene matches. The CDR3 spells CASRGTGGTDTQYF. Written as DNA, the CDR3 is TGTGCCAGCAGGGGGACAGGGGGCACAGATACGCAGTATTTT.

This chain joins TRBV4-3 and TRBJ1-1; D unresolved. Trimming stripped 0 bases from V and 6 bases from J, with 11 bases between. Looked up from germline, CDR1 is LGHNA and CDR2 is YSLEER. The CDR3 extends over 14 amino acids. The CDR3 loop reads CASSQEGGRAEAFF. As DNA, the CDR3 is TGCGCCAGCAGCCAAGAAGGCGGCCGGGCTGAAGCTTTCTTT.

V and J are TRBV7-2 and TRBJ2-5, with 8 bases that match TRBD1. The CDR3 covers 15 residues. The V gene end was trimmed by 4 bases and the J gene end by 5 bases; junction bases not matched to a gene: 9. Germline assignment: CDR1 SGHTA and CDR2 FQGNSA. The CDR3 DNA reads TGTGCCAGCAGCTGGGGACAGGTGGGCCTCGAGACCCAGTACTTC. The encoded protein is CASSWGQVGLETQYF. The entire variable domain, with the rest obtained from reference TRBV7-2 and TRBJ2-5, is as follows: GAGVSQSPSNKVTEKGKDVELRCDPISGHTALYWYRQSLGQGLEFLIYFQGNSAPDKSGLPSDRFSAERTGGSVSTLTIQRTQQEDSAVYLCASSWGQVGLETQYFGPGTRLLVL.

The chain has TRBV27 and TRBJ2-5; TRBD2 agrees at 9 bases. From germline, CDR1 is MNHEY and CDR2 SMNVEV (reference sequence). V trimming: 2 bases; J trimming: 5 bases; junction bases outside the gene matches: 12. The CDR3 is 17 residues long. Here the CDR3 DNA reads TGTGCCAGCAGTTTAAAGGGCGGGGGGGCCGTCCGGGAGACCCAGTACTTC. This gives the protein CASSLKGGGAVRETQYF.

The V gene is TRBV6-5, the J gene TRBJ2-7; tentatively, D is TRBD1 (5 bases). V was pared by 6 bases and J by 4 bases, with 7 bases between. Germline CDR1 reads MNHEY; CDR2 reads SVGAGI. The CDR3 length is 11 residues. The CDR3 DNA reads TGTGCCAGCAGGCGACAGTACGAGCAGTACTTC. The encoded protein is CASRRQYEQYF.

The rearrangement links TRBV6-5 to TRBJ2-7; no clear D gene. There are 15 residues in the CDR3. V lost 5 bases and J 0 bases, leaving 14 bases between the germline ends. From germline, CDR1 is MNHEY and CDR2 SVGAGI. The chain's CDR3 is CASSNQRLRSYEQYF. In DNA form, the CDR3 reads TGTGCCAGCAGTAACCAGAGACTGCGCTCCTACGAGCAGTACTTC.

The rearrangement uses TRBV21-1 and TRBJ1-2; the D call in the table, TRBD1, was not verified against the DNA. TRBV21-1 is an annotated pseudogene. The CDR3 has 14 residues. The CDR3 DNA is TGTGCCAGCAGCGCCCAGGGACAGTTATATGGCTACACCTTC. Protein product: CASSAQGQLYGYTF.